This TCR beta chain is drawn from a study of T-cell reconstitution after alpha-beta-depleted transplantation in children. This CDR3 is built from 15 residues. Germline lookup yields CDR1 SGDLS and CDR2 YYNGEE. Trimming removed 4 bases from V and 7 bases from J; junction bases left unmatched: 8. The study, taken as a whole, reports: The main origin of T-cell counts and diversity one year after transplant was newly produced T cells. High day-60 TCRbeta diversity in some patients came from surviving recipient T cells and thymic progenitors. The origin of alpha-beta T cells about two months after transplant was reportedly several hundred expanded graft clones.

Unique molecular identifiers were incorporated when the TCRbeta library was constructed. Via MiXCR, TCRdb re-called the PCR reads, giving one row per CDR3 protein. The sample yields 100,000 or so distinct CDR3 sequences, more than 20% seen once. This clonotype was detected once. Its target is not known. The clonotype originates from a boy aged 2 to 10 with acute lymphoblastic leukemia, due to receive a stem cell transplant. Sequenced here: PBMCs, sampled before TCRalphabeta/CD19-depleted stem cell transplant. J is TRBJ2-1 and V is TRBV9; 10 bases align to TRBD2. This CDR3 reads CASSQGLAEPNEQFF. CDR3 coding DNA: TGTGCCAGCAGCCAAGGACTAGCGGAGCCTAATGAGCAGTTCTTC.